The T cell receptor beta chain under discussion was sequenced for a study of shared clonotypes between healthy human individuals. For the study at large: Each donor's CD8 memory used one plate, CD8 naive two, each CD4 subset three. Study results and limitations: Lower generation probabilities were found for non-shared clonotypes than for those shared by all four donors.

About this clone itself: What it recognizes is unknown.

Produced via immunoSEQ multiplex PCR; TCRdb's table is partial and in-frame only. The data show a few million clones, with roughly 92% seen just once and approximately 0.39% held by the top ten. Germline CDR1 reads SGHTA; CDR2 reads FQGTGA. This CDR3 contains 13 residues. V lost 5 bases to trimming and J lost 4 bases, with 11 bases between them. This clonotype was sampled from a man younger than 35 in good health. Some clones in this sample may be carry-over from other donors' samples. The chain employs TRBV7-3 and TRBJ1-2, with D tentatively TRBD1 (6 bases). Source material: naive CD4+ T cells from PBMCs. The subset here: CD45RA+ positively selected. The CDR3 is CASSPDSTYGYTF. The CDR3 bases are TGTGCCAGCAGCCCGGACAGCACCTATGGCTACACCTTC.